This T cell receptor beta chain is from a study of blood T cell repertoires in COVID-19. Across the whole study: Some COVID-19 samples were acute and others convalescent; all came from the United States, Italy and Spain.

Grouping used clinical history reported by participants in a survey and questionnaire. During the 2 weeks before they entered the study, exposed participants had met someone with a PCR-confirmed or clinician-diagnosed COVID-19 case. Repertoires were generated with immunoSEQ multiplex PCR, while TCRdb's copy carries only in-frame clones and drops some. The sample comprises about 180,000 clones, approximately 80% of which are singletons, and around an eighth rests with the top ten. The length of the CDR3 is 13 residues. The germline CDR1 and CDR2 sequences are SNHLY and FYNNEI. V lost 8 bases and J 9 bases, leaving 17 bases between the germline ends.

The V and J genes are TRBV2 and TRBJ2-1, with D possibly matching TRBD2 (5 bases). This sequence originates from a man between 60 and 75 years old who had been exposed to COVID-19. The sample comprised PBMCs or T cells enriched from blood (not recorded which). CDR3 nucleotide sequence: TGTGCCAGCCGATTGCCGCCGAGCGGTGAGCAGTTCTTC. This codes for CASRLPPSGEQFF.